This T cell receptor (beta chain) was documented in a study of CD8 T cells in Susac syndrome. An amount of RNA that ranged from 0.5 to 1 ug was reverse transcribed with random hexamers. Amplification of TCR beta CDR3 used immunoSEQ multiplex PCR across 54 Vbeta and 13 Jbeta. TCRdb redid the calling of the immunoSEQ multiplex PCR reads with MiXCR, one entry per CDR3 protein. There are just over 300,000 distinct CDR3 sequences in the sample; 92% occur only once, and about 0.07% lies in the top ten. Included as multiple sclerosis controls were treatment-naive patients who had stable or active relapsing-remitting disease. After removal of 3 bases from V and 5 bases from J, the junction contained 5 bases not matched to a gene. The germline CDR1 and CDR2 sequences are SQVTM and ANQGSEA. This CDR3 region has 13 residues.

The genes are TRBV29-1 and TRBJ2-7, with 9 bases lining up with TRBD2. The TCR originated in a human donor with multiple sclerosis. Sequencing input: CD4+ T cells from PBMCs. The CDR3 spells CSVDVSGSNEQYF. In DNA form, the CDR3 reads TGCAGCGTTGATGTTAGCGGGAGTAACGAGCAGTACTTC.